This T cell receptor (beta chain) was documented in a study of OX40 agonist ivuxolimab in advanced cancers. Study-level background: Partial responses occurred in Three dose-escalation patients, one with hepatocellular carcinoma and two with cutaneous melanoma.

CDR1 is MNHEY and CDR2 is SMNVEV in the germline V gene (reference sequence). The CDR3 has 14 amino acids. V lost 5 bases, J lost 0 bases, and 10 bases lay in between. Libraries were prepared by immunoSEQ multiplex PCR; TCRdb keeps only in-frame clonotypes and omits some of them. The sample has 80,000 to 100,000 clones, 90% seen once. Sequenced here: CD4+ or CD8+ T cells sorted from blood, sampled in a trial of the OX40 agonist ivuxolimab. V and J are TRBV27 and TRBJ1-2; D gene unclear. The TCR sequence derives from an adult with an advanced solid tumor such as melanoma, head and neck, liver or kidney cancer. The DNA for the CDR3 is TGTGCCAGCAGTCCCAGTGTGCCTAACTATGGCTACACCTTC. Amino acid sequence: CASSPSVPNYGYTF.